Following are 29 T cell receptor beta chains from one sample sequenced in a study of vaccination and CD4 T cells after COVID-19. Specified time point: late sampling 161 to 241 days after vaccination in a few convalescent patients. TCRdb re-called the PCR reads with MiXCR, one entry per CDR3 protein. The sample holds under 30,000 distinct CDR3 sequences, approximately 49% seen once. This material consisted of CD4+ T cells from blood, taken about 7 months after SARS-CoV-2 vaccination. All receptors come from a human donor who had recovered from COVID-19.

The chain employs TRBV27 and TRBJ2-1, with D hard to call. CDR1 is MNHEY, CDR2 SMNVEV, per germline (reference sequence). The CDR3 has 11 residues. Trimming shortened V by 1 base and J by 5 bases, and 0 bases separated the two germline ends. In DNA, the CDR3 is TGTGCCAGCAGTTTATACAATGAGCAGTTCTTC. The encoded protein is CASSLYNEQFF.

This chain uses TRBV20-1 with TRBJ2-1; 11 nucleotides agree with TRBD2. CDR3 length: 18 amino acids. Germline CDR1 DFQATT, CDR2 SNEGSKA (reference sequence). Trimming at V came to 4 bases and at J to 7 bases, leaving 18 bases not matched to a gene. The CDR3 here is CSAISLAGDIGMGNEQFF. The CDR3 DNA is TGCAGTGCTATATCACTAGCGGGAGATATCGGGATGGGGAATGAGCAGTTCTTC.

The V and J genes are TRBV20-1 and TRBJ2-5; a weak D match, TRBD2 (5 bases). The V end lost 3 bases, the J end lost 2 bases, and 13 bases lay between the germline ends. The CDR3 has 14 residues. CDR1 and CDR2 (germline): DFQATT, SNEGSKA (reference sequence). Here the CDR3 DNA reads TGCAGTGCTAGTCCCCTTACTAGACAAGAGACCCAGTACTTC. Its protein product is CSASPLTRQETQYF.

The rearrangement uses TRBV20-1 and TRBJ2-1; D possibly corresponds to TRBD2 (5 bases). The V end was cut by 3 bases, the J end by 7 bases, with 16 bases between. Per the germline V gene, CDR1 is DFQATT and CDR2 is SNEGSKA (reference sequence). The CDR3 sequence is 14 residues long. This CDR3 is CSARSGGHGNEQFF. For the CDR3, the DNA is TGCAGTGCTAGGTCGGGCGGGCACGGTAATGAGCAGTTCTTC.

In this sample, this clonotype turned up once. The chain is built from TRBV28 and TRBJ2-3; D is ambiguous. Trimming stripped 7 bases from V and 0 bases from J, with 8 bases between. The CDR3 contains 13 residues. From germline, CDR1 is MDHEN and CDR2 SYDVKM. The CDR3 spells CASMPESTDTQYF. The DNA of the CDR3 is TGTGCCAGCATGCCAGAGAGCACAGATACGCAGTATTTT.

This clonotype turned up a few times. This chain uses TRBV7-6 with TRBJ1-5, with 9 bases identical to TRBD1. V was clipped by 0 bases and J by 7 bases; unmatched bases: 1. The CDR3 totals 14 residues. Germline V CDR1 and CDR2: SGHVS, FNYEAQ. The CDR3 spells CASSLATGGQPQHF. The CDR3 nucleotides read TGTGCCAGCAGCTTAGCGACAGGGGGACAGCCCCAGCATTTT.

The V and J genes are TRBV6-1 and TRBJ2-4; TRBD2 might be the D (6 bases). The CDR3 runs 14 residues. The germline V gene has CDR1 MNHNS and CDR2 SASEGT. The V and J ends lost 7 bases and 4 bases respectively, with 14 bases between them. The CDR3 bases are TGTGCCAGCAATCGTGCGGGGTCAAAAAACATTCAGTACTTC. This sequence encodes CASNRAGSKNIQYF.

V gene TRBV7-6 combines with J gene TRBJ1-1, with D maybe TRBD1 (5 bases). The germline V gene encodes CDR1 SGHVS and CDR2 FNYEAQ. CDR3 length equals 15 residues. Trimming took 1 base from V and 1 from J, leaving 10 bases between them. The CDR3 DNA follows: TGTGCCAGCAGCTTAGAGGCAGGGACGAACACTGAAGCTTTCTTT. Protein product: CASSLEAGTNTEAFF.

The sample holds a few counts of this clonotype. The CDR3 nucleotides read TGTGCCACCAGCGCCGGGACAGGGGTGTTAGGTCAGCCCCAGCATTTT. Its protein is CATSAGTGVLGQPQHF. This sequence joins TRBV15 and TRBJ1-5, with TRBD1 identical over 10 bases. There are 16 residues in the CDR3. J gave up 6 bases and V 5 bases, and 10 bases lay outside the gene matches. From germline, CDR1 is LNHNV and CDR2 YYDKDF (reference sequence).

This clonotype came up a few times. CDR3 nucleotides: TGCAGTGCTCCGTCGGTAGGACAAAGAACCGGGGAGCTGTTTTTT. Translated: CSAPSVGQRTGELFF. The V call is TRBV20-1, the J call TRBJ2-2; weak D call: TRBD1 (5 bases). Per germline, CDR1 DFQATT and CDR2 SNEGSKA (reference sequence). The CDR3 totals 15 residues. With 5 bases removed from V and 5 bases from J, the gap between germline ends came to 18 bases.

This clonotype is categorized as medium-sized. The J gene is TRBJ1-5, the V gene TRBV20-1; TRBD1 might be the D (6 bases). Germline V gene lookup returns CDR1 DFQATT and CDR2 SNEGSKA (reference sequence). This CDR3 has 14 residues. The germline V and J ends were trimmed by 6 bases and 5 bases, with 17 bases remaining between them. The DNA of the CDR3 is TGCAGTGCCTGGGGGGCCGGGAGGTATCAGCCCCAGCATTTT. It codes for CSAWGAGRYQPQHF.

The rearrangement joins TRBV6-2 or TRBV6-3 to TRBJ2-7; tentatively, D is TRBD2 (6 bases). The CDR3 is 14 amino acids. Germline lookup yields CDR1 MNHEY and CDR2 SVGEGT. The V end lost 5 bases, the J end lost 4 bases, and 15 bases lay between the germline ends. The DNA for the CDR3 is TGTGCCAGCAGTCCGCGGGATAGCGGATACGAGCAGTACTTC. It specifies CASSPRDSGYEQYF.

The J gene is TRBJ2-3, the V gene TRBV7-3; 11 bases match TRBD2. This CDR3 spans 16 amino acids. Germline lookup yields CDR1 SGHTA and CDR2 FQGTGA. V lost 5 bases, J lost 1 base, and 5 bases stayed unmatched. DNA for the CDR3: TGTGCCAGCAGCAAACAACTAGCGGGAGGCACAGATACGCAGTATTTT. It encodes CASSKQLAGGTDTQYF.

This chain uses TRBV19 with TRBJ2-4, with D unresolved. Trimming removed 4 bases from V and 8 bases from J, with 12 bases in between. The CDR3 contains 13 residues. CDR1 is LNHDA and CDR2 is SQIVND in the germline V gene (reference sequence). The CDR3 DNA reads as TGTGCCAGTAGTAAGGCATCCTGGGACATTCAGTACTTC. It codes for CASSKASWDIQYF.

DNA for the CDR3: TGTGCCAGCAGCTTGGGGCGGGAGGGCCTCAGGGAGCAGTACTTC. Residues: CASSLGREGLREQYF. V is TRBV7-9 and J is TRBJ2-7; 9 bases fit TRBD2. The CDR3 runs to 15 residues. Germline V gene lookup returns CDR1 SEHNR and CDR2 FQNEAQ (reference sequence). V lost 3 bases and J lost 7; bases outside the gene matches: 10.

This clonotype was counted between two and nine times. The CDR3 sequence: CASRGQGGNQPQHF. CDR3 DNA sequence: TGTGCCAGTAGAGGACAGGGGGGCAATCAGCCCCAGCATTTT. The gene calls are TRBV19 and TRBJ1-5; 10 nucleotides line up with TRBD1. The germline gives CDR1 LNHDA, CDR2 SQIVND (reference sequence). The J segment lost 2 bases and the V segment lost 6 bases, leaving 1 base of the junction unmatched. CDR3 length equals 14 residues. Full variable domain (rest looked up from reference TRBV19 and TRBJ1-5): DGGITQSPKYLFRKEGQNVTLSCEQNLNHDAMYWYRQDPGQGLRLIYYSQIVNDFQKGDIAEGYSVSREKKESFPLTVTSAQKNPTAFYLCASRGQGGNQPQHFGDGTRLSIL.

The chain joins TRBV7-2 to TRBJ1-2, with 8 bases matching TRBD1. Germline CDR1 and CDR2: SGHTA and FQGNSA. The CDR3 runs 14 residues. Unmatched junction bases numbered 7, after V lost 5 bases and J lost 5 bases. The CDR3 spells CASSRGQGGYGYTF. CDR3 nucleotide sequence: TGTGCCAGCAGCCGAGGACAGGGCGGATATGGCTACACCTTC.

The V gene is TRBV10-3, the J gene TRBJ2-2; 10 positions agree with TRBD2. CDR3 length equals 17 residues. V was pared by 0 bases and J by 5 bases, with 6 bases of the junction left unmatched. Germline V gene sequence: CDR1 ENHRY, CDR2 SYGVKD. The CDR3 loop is CAISESRLAGVTGELFF. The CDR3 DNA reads TGTGCCATCAGTGAGTCTCGGCTAGCGGGAGTTACCGGGGAGCTGTTTTTT.

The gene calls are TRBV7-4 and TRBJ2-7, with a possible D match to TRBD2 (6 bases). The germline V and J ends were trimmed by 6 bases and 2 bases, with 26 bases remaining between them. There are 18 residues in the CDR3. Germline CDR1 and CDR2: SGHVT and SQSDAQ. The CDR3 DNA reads TGTGCCAGCAGACCAAATGAGGCCCCCGCGGGGAAAGCCTACGAGCAGTACTTC. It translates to CASRPNEAPAGKAYEQYF.

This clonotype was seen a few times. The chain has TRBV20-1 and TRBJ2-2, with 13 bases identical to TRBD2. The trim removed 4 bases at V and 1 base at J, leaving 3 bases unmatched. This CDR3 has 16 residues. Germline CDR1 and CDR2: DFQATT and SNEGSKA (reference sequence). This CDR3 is CSANGLAGENTGELFF. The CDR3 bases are TGCAGTGCTAACGGACTAGCGGGAGAGAACACCGGGGAGCTGTTTTTT.

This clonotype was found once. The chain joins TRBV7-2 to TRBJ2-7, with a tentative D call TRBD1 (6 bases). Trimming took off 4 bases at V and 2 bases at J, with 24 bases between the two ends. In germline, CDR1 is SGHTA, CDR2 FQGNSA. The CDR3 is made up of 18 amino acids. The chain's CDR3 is CASSSHLLDRNQAYEQYF. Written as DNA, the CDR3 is TGTGCCAGCAGCTCCCACCTATTGGACAGAAATCAAGCCTACGAGCAGTACTTC.

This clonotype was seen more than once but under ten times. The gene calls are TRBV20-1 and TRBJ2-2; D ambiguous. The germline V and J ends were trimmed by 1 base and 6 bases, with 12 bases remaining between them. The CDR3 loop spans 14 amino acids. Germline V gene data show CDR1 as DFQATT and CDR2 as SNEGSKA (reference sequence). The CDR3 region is CSARVAPRPGELFF. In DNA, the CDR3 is TGCAGTGCTAGAGTGGCCCCGCGCCCCGGGGAGCTGTTTTTT.

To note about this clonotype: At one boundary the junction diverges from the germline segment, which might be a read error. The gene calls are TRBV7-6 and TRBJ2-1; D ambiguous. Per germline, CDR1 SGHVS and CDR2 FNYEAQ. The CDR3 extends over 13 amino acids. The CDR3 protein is CASSTDVNNEQFF. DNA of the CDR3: TGTGCTAGCAGCACGGACGTAAACAATGAGCAGTTCTTC.

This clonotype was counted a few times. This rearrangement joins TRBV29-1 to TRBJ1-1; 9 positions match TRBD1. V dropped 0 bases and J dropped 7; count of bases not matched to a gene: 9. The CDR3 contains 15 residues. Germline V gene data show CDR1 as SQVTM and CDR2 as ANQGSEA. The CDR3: CSVEEVDRGSGEAFF. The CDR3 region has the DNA TGCAGCGTTGAAGAGGTGGACAGGGGAAGTGGTGAAGCTTTCTTT.

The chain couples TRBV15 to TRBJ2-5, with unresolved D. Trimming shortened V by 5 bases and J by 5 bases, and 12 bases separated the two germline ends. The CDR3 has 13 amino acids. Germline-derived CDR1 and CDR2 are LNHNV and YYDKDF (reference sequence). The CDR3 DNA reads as TGTGCCACCAGCGCGTACGGGTGGGAGACCCAGTACTTC. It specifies CATSAYGWETQYF. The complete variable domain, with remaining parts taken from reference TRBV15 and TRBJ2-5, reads DAMVIQNPRYQVTQFGKPVTLSCSQTLNHNVMYWYQQKSSQAPKLLFHYYDKDFNNEADTPDNFQSRRPNTSFCFLDIRSPGLGDTAMYLCATSAYGWETQYFGPGTRLLVL.

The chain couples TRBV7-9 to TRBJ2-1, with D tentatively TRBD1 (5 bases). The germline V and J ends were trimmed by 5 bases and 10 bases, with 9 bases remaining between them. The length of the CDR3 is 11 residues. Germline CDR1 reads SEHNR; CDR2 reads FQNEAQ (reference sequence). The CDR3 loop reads CASSTRQEQFF. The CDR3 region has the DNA TGTGCCAGCAGCACCCGACAGGAGCAGTTCTTC.

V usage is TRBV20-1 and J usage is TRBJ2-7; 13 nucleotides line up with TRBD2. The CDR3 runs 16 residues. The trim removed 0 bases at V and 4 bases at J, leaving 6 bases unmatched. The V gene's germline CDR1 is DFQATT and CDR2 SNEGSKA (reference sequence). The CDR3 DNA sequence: TGCAGTGCTAGAGATTGGACTAGCGGGAGTAGATACGAGCAGTACTTC. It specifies CSARDWTSGSRYEQYF.

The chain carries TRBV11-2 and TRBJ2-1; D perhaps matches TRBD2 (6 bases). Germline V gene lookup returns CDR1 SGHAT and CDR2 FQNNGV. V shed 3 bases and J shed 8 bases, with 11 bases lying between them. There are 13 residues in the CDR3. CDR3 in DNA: TGTGCCAGCAGCTTCAAATGGGAGGATGAGCAGTTCTTC. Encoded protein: CASSFKWEDEQFF.

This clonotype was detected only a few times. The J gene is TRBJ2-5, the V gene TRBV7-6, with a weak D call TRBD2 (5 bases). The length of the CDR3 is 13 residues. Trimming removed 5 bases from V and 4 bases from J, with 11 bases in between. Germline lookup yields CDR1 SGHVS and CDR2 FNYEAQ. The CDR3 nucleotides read TGTGCCAGCAGCCCACGCCGGGGAGAGACCCAGTACTTC. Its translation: CASSPRRGETQYF. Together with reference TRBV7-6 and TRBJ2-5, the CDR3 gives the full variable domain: GAGVSQSPRYKVTKRGQDVALRCDPISGHVSLYWYRQALGQGPEFLTYFNYEAQQDKSGLPNDRFSAERPEGSISTLTIQRTEQRDSAMYRCASSPRRGETQYFGPGTRLLVL.